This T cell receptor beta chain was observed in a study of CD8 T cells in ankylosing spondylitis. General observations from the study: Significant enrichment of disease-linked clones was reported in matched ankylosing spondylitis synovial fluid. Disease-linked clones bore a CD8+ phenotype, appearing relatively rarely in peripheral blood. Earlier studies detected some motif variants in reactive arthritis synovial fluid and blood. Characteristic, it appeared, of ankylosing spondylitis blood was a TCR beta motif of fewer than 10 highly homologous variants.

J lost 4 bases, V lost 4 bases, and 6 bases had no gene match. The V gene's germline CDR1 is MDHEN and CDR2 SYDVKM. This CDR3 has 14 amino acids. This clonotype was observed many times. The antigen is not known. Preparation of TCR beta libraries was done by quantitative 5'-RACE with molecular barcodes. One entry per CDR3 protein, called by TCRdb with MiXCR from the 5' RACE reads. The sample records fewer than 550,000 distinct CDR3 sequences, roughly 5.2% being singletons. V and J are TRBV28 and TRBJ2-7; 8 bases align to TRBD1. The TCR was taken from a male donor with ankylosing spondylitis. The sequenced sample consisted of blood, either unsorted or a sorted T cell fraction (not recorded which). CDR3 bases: TGTGCCAGCAGTTCAGGGGGCGCCATTTACGAGCAGTACTTC. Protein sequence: CASSSGGAIYEQYF.